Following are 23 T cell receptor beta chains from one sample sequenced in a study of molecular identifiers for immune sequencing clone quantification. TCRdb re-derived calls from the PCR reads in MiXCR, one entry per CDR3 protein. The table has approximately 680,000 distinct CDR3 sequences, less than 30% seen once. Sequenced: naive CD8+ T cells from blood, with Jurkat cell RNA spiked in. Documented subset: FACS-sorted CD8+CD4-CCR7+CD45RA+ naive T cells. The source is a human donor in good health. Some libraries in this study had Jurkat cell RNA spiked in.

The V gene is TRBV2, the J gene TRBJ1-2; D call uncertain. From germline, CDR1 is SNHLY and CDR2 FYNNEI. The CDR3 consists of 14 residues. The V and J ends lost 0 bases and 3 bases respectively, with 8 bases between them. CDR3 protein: CASSEAGLYYGYTF. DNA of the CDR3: TGTGCCAGCAGTGAAGCGGGCCTATACTATGGCTACACCTTC.

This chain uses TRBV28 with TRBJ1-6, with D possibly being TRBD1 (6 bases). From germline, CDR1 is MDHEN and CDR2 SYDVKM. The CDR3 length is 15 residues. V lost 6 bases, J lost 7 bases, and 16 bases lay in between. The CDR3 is CASRGPRGRNSPLHF. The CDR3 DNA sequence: TGTGCCAGCAGGGGGCCCAGGGGTAGGAATTCACCCCTCCACTTT. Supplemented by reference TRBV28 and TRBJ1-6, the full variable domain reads DVKVTQSSRYLVKRTGEKVFLECVQDMDHENMFWYRQDPGLGLRLIYFSYDVKMKEKGDIPEGYSVSREKKERFSLILESASTNQTSMYLCASRGPRGRNSPLHFGNGTRLTVT.

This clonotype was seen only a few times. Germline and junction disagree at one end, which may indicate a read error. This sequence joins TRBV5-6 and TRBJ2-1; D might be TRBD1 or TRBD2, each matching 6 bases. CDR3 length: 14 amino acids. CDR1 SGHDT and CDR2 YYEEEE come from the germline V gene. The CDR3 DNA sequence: TGTGCCAGCAGCTTGGCGACTAGGGGGAATGTGCAGTTCTTC. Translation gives CASSLATRGNVQFF. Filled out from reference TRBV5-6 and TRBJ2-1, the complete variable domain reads DAGVTQSPTHLIKTRGQQVTLRCSPKSGHDTVSWYQQALGQGPQFIFQYYEEEERQRGNFPDRFSGHQFPNYSSELNVNALLLGDSALYLCASSLATRGNVQFFGPGTRLTVL.

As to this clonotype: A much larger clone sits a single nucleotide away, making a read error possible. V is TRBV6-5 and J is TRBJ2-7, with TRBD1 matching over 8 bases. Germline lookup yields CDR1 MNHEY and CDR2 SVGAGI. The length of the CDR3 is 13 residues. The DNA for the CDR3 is TGTGCCAGCAGTTACGACAGGGGTTACGGGCAGTACTTC. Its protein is CASSYDRGYGQYF.

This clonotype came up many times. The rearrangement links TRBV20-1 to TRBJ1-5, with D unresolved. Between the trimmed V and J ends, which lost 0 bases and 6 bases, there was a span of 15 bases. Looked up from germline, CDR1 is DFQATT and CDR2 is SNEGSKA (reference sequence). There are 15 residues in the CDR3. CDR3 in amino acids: CSARDRLGGLQPQHF. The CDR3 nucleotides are TGCAGTGCTAGAGATCGTCTGGGCGGCCTTCAGCCCCAGCATTTT.

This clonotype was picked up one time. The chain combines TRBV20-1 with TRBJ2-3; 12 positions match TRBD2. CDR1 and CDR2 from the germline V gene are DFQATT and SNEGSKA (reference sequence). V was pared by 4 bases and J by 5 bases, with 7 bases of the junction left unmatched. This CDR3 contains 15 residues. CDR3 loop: CSAIGLAGFLDTQYF. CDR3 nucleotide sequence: TGCAGTGCTATAGGACTAGCGGGGTTTTTAGATACGCAGTATTTT.

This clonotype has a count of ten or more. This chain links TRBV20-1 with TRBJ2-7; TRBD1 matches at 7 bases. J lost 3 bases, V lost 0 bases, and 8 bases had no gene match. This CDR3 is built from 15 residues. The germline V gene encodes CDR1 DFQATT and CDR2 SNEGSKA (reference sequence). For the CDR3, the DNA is TGCAGTGCTAGAGATCCCATCACAGGGGACTACGAGCAGTACTTC. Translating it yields CSARDPITGDYEQYF.

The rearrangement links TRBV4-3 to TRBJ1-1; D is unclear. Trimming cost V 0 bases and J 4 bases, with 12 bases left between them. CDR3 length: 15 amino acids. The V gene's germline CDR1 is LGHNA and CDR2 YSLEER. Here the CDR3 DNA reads TGCGCCAGCAGCCAAGATTGGTCTGGGGTCACTGAAGCTTTCTTT. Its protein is CASSQDWSGVTEAFF.

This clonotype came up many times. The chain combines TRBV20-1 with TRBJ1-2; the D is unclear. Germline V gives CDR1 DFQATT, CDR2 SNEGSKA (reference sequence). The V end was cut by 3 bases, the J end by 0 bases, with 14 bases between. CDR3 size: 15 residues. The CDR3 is CSARSPEETNYGYTF. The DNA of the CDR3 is TGCAGTGCTAGGTCCCCAGAAGAAACTAACTATGGCTACACCTTC.

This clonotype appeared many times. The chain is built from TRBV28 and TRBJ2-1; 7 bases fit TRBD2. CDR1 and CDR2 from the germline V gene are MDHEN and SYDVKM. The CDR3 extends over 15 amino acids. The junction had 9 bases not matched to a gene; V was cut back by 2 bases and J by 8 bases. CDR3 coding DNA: TGTGCCAGCAGTTTAAGCGGGATAAGTCCCGATGAGCAGTTCTTC. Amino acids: CASSLSGISPDEQFF. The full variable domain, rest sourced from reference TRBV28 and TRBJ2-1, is DVKVTQSSRYLVKRTGEKVFLECVQDMDHENMFWYRQDPGLGLRLIYFSYDVKMKEKGDIPEGYSVSREKKERFSLILESASTNQTSMYLCASSLSGISPDEQFFGPGTRLTVL.

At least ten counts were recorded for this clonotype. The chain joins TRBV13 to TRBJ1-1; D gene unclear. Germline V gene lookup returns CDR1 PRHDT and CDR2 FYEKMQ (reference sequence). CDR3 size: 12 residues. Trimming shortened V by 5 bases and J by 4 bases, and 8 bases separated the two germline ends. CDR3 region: CASSGIGTEAFF. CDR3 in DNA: TGTGCCAGCAGCGGCATCGGCACTGAAGCTTTCTTT.

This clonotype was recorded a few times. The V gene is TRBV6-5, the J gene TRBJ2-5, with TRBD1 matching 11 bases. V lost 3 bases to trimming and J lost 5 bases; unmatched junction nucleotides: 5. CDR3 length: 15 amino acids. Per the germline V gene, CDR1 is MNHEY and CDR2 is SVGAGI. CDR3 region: CASSYGGQGAETQYF. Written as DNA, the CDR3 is TGTGCCAGCAGTTATGGAGGACAGGGGGCTGAGACCCAGTACTTC.

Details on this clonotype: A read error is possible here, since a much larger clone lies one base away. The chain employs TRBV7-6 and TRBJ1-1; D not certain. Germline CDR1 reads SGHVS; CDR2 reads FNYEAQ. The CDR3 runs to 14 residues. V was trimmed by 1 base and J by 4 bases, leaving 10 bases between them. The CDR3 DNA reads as TGTGCCAGCAGCTTAGACGATAGAAGCACTGAAGCTTTCTTT. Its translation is CASSLDDRSTEAFF.

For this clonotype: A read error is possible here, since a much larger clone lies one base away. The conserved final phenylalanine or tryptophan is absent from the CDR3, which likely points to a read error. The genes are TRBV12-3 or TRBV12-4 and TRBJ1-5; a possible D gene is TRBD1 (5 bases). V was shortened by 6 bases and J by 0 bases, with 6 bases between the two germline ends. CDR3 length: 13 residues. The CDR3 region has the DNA TGTGCCAGCAGAGACAGTAGCAATCAGCCCCAGCATTCT. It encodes CASRDSSNQPQHS.

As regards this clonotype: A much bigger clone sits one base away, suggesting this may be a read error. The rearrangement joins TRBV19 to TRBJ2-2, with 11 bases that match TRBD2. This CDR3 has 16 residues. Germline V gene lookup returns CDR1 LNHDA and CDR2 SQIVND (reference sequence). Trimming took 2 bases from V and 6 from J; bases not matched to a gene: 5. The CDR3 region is CASSISSGRGPGELFF. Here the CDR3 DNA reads TGTGCCAGTAGTATAAGTAGCGGGAGGGGCCCCGGGGAGCTGTTTTTT.

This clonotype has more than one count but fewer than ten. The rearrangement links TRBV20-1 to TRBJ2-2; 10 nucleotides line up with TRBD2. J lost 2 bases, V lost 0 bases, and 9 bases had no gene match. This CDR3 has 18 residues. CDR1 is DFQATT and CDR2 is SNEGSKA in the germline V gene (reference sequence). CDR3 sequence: CSARDWDSGRINTGELFF. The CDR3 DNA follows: TGCAGTGCTAGAGATTGGGATAGCGGGAGGATTAACACCGGGGAGCTGTTTTTT.

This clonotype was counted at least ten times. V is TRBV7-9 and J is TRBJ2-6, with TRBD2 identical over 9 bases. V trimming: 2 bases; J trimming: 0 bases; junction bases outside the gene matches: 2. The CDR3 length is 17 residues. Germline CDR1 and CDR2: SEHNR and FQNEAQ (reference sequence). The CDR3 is CASSLLAGRSGANVLTF. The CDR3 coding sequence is TGTGCCAGCAGCTTACTAGCGGGACGCTCTGGGGCCAACGTCCTGACTTTC.

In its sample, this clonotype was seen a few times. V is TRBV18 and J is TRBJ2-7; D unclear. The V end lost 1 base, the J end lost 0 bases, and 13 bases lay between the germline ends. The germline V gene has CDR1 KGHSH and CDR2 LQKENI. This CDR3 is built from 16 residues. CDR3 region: CASSPLWTASSYEQYF. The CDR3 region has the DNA TGTGCCAGCTCACCACTTTGGACGGCGAGCTCCTACGAGCAGTACTTC.

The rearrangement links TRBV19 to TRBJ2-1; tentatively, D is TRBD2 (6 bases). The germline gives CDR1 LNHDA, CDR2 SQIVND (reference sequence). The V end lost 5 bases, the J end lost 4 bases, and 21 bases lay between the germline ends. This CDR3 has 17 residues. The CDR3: CASSLGAGGGEYNEQFF. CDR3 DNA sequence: TGTGCCAGTAGTTTGGGCGCGGGTGGCGGGGAGTACAATGAGCAGTTCTTC.

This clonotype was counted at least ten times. The CDR3 is CASSYGGEAYEQYF. The CDR3 coding sequence is TGTGCCAGCAGCTATGGAGGGGAAGCCTACGAGCAGTACTTC. This sequence joins TRBV7-2 and TRBJ2-7; tentatively, D is TRBD2 (6 bases). Germline V gene lookup returns CDR1 SGHTA and CDR2 FQGNSA. Trimming left V 4 bases short and J 2 bases short, with 12 bases between. The CDR3 is 14 residues long.

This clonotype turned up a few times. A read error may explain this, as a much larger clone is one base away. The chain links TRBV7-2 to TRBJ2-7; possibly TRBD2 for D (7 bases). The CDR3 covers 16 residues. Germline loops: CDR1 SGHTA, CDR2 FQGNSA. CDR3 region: CVSSLVLADSSYEQYF. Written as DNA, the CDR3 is TGTGTCAGCAGCTTAGTCCTAGCGGACAGCTCCTACGAGCAGTACTTC.

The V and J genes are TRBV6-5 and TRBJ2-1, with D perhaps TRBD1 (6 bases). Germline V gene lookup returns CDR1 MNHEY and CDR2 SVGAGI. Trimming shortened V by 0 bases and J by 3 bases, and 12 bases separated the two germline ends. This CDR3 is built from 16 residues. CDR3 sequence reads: CASSYSVGAVYNEQFF. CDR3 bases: TGTGCCAGCAGTTACTCAGTGGGGGCGGTCTACAATGAGCAGTTCTTC.

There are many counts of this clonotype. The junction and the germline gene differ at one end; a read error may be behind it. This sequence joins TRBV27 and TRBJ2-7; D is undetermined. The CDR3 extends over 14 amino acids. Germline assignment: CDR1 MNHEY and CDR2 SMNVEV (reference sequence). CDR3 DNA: TGTGCCAGCAGCTTATCTGGCCAGAGCTACGAGCAGTACTTC. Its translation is CASSLSGQSYEQYF.